The rows below give T cell receptor beta chains drawn from one sample of a study of PD-1 blockade in classical Hodgkin lymphoma. Using immunoSEQ multiplex PCR, the repertoire was profiled, and TCRdb retains in-frame clones only, with some absent. The sample lists around 42,000 clones, 55% to 75% occurring once. The starting material was peripheral blood mononuclear cells (PBMCs), obtained at baseline. These receptors came from a human donor with classical Hodgkin lymphoma. Both conserved end residues are part of each CDR3. A D gene is named only where the DNA matches it firmly. Rows give clone size only sometimes, using once, few, many, or a class for an expanded clone.

.,TRBJ1-2,TRBV4-3,.,CASSQDGGRVVYTF,TGCGCCAGCAGCCAAGATGGCGGCAGGGTTGTCTACACCTTC
.,TRBJ1-1,TRBV11-2,.,CASSLVQGRTEAFF,TGTGCCAGCAGCTTAGTTCAGGGGAGGACTGAAGCTTTCTTT
.,TRBJ2-5,TRBV6-1,TRBD2,CASSRAGGAETQYF,TGTGCCAGCAGTAGAGCGGGGGGGGCAGAGACCCAGTACTTC
.,TRBJ1-2,TRBV25-1,.,CASSEFPYGYTF,TGTGCCAGCAGTGAATTTCCCTATGGCTACACCTTC
.,TRBJ1-2,TRBV18,TRBD1,CASSPSGTGWSGDYGYTF,TGTGCCAGCTCACCAAGTGGGACAGGGTGGTCAGGAGACTATGGCTACACCTTC
.,TRBJ2-1,TRBV7-2,.,CASSLEVYGIEQFF,TGTGCCAGCAGCTTAGAGGTGTACGGTATTGAGCAGTTCTTC
.,TRBJ2-1,TRBV9,TRBD2,CASSAISGSYNEQFF,TGTGCCAGCAGCGCCATTAGCGGGTCCTACAATGAGCAGTTCTTC
.,TRBJ2-2,TRBV9,TRBD2,CASSVGSGRAGGGELFF,TGTGCCAGCAGCGTAGGTAGCGGGAGGGCCGGTGGCGGGGAGCTGTTTTTT
.,TRBJ1-1,TRBV11-1,.,CASSLASYTEAFF,TGTGCCAGCAGCTTAGCTAGCTACACTGAAGCTTTCTTT
few,TRBJ1-1,TRBV6-1,TRBD1,CASRQGETRTEAFF,TGTGCCAGCCGACAGGGGGAAACTAGAACTGAAGCTTTCTTT
.,TRBJ1-4,TRBV11-2,TRBD1,CASSLGQGNEKLFF,TGTGCCAGCAGCTTAGGACAGGGGAATGAAAAACTGTTTTTT
.,TRBJ2-1,TRBV13,TRBD2,CASSPRDYYNEQFF,TGTGCCAGCAGCCCCCGGGACTATTACAATGAGCAGTTCTTC
few,TRBJ1-5,TRBV15,.,CATSRDQVNQPQHF,TGTGCCACCAGCAGAGATCAGGTCAATCAGCCCCAGCATTTT
.,TRBJ2-3,TRBV21-1,.,CAPQRGGRVLRIKYF,TGTGCCCCCCAGCGAGGCGGGAGGGTTCTGCGTATAAAGTATTTT
.,TRBJ1-2,TRBV6-6,.,CASSYSPRASYGYTF,TGTGCCAGCAGTTACAGTCCCCGAGCCTCTTATGGCTACACCTTC
.,TRBJ2-1,TRBV4-2,TRBD2,CASSPSVGGGAEWQFF,TGTGCCAGCAGCCCCAGTGTTGGCGGGGGGGCCGAATGGCAGTTCTTC
.,TRBJ1-5,TRBV28,TRBD1,CASRGWGRQGDSNQPQHF,TGTGCCAGCAGGGGGTGGGGTAGACAGGGGGATAGCAATCAGCCCCAGCATTTT
.,TRBJ2-1,TRBV5-1,.,CASSPIDRPSYNEQFF,TGCGCCAGCAGCCCCATAGACAGACCGTCCTACAATGAGCAGTTCTTC
.,TRBJ1-6,TRBV6-6,.,CASIQGYNSPLHF,TGTGCCAGCATACAGGGTTATAATTCACCCCTCCACTTT
.,TRBJ2-1,TRBV9,.,CASSPLDNEQFF,TGTGCCAGCAGCCCATTAGATAATGAGCAGTTCTTC
medium-sized,TRBJ1-5,TRBV4-1,TRBD1,CASSRGDRFSNQPQHF,TGCGCCAGCAGCCGAGGGGACAGATTTAGCAATCAGCCCCAGCATTTT
.,TRBJ2-5,TRBV7-9,.,CASSSDIRQETQYF,TGTGCCAGCAGCTCCGACATCCGCCAAGAGACCCAGTACTTC
.,TRBJ2-5,TRBV7-9,TRBD2,CASSPSGGLQETQYF,TGTGCCAGCAGCCCCAGCGGGGGCCTTCAAGAGACCCAGTACTTC
few,TRBJ1-6,TRBV7-9,TRBD1,CASSLGTGNSPLHF,TGTGCCAGCAGCTTGGGGACAGGGAATTCACCCCTCCACTTT
.,TRBJ1-1,TRBV7-2,TRBD1,CASSFTGGGNEAFF,TGTGCCAGCAGCTTCACAGGGGGCGGAAATGAAGCTTTCTTT
.,TRBJ1-2,TRBV6-6,.,CASSYSGTTNYGYTF,TGTGCCAGCAGTTACTCCGGGACTACTAACTATGGCTACACCTTC
.,TRBJ2-5,TRBV19,TRBD2,CASSIRRGGQETQYF,TGTGCCAGTAGTATTCGGCGGGGGGGCCAAGAGACCCAGTACTTC
.,TRBJ1-1,TRBV9,.,CASSVDGYTEAFF,TGTGCCAGCAGCGTAGACGGGTACACTGAAGCTTTCTTT
few,TRBJ1-5,TRBV12-5,.,CASGLGAPNQPQHF,TGTGCTAGTGGTTTGGGGGCCCCCAATCAGCCCCAGCATTTT
.,TRBJ1-2,TRBV5-1,.,CASSLDFLGYTF,TGCGCCAGCAGCTTGGATTTTCTTGGCTACACCTTC
.,TRBJ1-5,TRBV28,.,CASSLQGDQPQHF,TGTGCCAGCAGTCTTCAAGGCGATCAGCCCCAGCATTTT
.,TRBJ2-7,TRBV27,.,CASSLPGVYEQYF,TGTGCCAGCAGTTTGCCGGGGGTCTACGAGCAGTACTTC
medium-sized,TRBJ2-6,TRBV9,.,CASSVDNRWSPSGANVLTF,TGTGCCAGCAGCGTAGATAATAGGTGGAGTCCCTCCGGGGCCAACGTCCTGACTTTC
few,TRBJ1-2,TRBV15,.,CATSPDRGYGYTF,TGTGCCACCAGCCCCGATAGAGGGTATGGCTACACCTTC
.,TRBJ1-6,TRBV27,.,CASSLWGTQGRNSPLHF,TGTGCCAGCAGTTTATGGGGAACGCAGGGCCGCAATTCACCCCTCCACTTT
.,TRBJ2-3,TRBV9,.,CASSGDLAYTDTQYF,TGTGCCAGCAGCGGAGACCTAGCGTACACAGATACGCAGTATTTT
.,TRBJ2-3,TRBV7-3,TRBD2,CASSFSGGSTDTQYF,TGTGCCAGCAGCTTTAGCGGGGGGTCCACAGATACGCAGTATTTT
.,TRBJ1-2,TRBV2,.,CASSESRLYGYTF,TGTGCCAGCAGTGAAAGTAGGCTCTATGGCTACACCTTC
.,TRBJ1-3,TRBV4-1,.,CASSQEAAGAKVTIYF,TGCGCCAGCAGCCAAGAAGCAGCAGGCGCTAAAGTGACCATATATTTT
.,TRBJ1-2,TRBV30,TRBD1,CAWSAQGARGGYTF,TGTGCCTGGAGCGCACAGGGGGCGAGGGGTGGCTACACCTTC
medium-sized,TRBJ1-1,TRBV6-1,.,CASRGNQGGVTEAFF,TGTGCCAGCAGGGGGAATCAGGGTGGGGTCACTGAAGCTTTCTTT
.,TRBJ2-5,TRBV5-1,.,CASSFQAQGEQETQYF,TGCGCCAGCAGCTTTCAAGCGCAGGGAGAACAAGAGACCCAGTACTTC
.,TRBJ2-1,TRBV27,TRBD2,CASSGLAGRASEQFF,TGTGCCAGCTCCGGACTAGCGGGACGGGCCAGTGAGCAGTTCTTC
once,TRBJ2-7,TRBV27,TRBD2,CASSLVAGGGYEQYF,TGTGCCAGCAGTTTGGTAGCGGGAGGAGGCTACGAGCAGTACTTC
.,TRBJ2-2,TRBV9,.,CASSVDNPPGDTGELFF,TGTGCCAGCAGCGTAGACAATCCCCCGGGGGACACCGGGGAGCTGTTTTTT
.,TRBJ2-7,TRBV9,TRBD2,CASSVYSGGREQYF,TGTGCCAGCAGCGTATATAGCGGGGGCCGGGAGCAGTACTTC
.,TRBJ1-2,TRBV5-8,TRBD1,CASSLGGGASVGYTF,TGTGCCAGCAGCTTGGGAGGGGGCGCGTCAGTTGGCTACACCTTC
few,TRBJ2-3,TRBV7-4,TRBD2,CASSLVASGSDTQYF,TGTGCCAGCAGCTTAGTGGCTAGCGGTTCAGATACGCAGTATTTT
.,TRBJ2-3,TRBV6-5,.,CASSFPDGTQYF,TGTGCCAGCAGTTTCCCAGACGGTACGCAGTATTTT
.,TRBJ1-1,TRBV27,.,CASRSGGGFTEAFF,TGTGCCAGCAGATCGGGGGGAGGGTTCACTGAAGCTTTCTTT
.,TRBJ2-1,TRBV9,.,CASSAQQGYEQFF,TGTGCCAGCAGCGCTCAACAGGGTTATGAGCAGTTCTTC
.,TRBJ2-6,TRBV5-8,.,CASSLQLSGANVLTF,TGTGCCAGCAGCTTGCAACTCTCTGGGGCCAACGTCCTGACTTTC
.,TRBJ1-1,TRBV6-5,.,CASSYSRRDEAFF,TGTGCCAGCAGTTACTCGAGACGGGATGAAGCTTTCTTT
few,TRBJ1-2,TRBV19,.,CASRSYGYTF,TGTGCCAGTAGGTCCTATGGCTACACCTTC
.,TRBJ1-1,TRBV6-5,.,CASTLQRNTEAFF,TGTGCCAGCACCCTACAACGGAACACTGAAGCTTTCTTT
.,TRBJ2-7,TRBV29-1,.,CSVYDGTLYEQYF,TGCAGCGTTTACGATGGGACCCTCTACGAGCAGTACTTC
.,TRBJ2-7,TRBV7-2,.,CASSLVASQPSEQYF,TGTGCCAGCAGCTTAGTGGCCAGCCAGCCCTCCGAGCAGTACTTC
.,TRBJ1-6,TRBV19,TRBD1,CASSITGDRGNNSPLHF,TGTGCCAGTAGTATTACGGGGGACAGGGGAAATAATTCACCCCTCCACTTT
.,TRBJ1-5,TRBV5-1,.,CASRAGANSNQPQHF,TGCGCCAGCAGGGCGGGGGCCAATAGCAATCAGCCCCAGCATTTT
.,TRBJ1-1,TRBV5-4,.,CASSFRDPSTEAFF,TGTGCCAGCAGCTTCCGGGACCCGTCCACTGAAGCTTTCTTT